This T cell receptor (beta chain) was profiled in a study of CD8+CD57+ T cells in acquired aplastic anemia. Selection for sequencing was limited to patients who had shown CD8+CD57+ cell expansion by flow cytometry. About this clonotype itself: As yet, its antigen is unknown.

General study findings and limits: Sharing between patients and controls was observed for twenty-nine CD8+ CDR3 sequences.

TCR beta VDJ and CDR3 profiling used genomic DNA as template. MiXCR, applied by TCRdb to the reads, yields one record per CDR3 protein. The sample holds 160,000 or so distinct CDR3 sequences; roughly 50% are singletons and the top ten take more than 30%. The receptor comes from a human donor with aplastic anemia. The source material was sorted CD4+, CD8+, or CD8+CD57+ T cells (not recorded which) from PBMCs.

This chain's CDR3 is CATSSRETQYF. In nucleotides, the CDR3 is TGTGCCACCAGCAGCCGGGAGACCCAGTACTTC. The rearrangement uses TRBV24-1 and TRBJ2-5; no reliable D call. The length of the CDR3 is 11 residues. The germline CDR1 and CDR2 sequences are KGHDR and SFDVKD. The V end was cut by 7 bases, the J end by 5 bases, with 7 bases between.